The 4 T cell receptor beta chains below come from one sample, sequenced in a study of cytomegalovirus exposure and HLA in healthy donors. Use of 60 Vbeta and 13 Jbeta primers characterized the PCR. Assay: immunoSEQ multiplex PCR; the TCRdb copy retains only in-frame clones and omits some. The ten most abundant clones cover around 12% of a sample with 53,000 or so clones. Sequenced input: PBMCs. The source is a man aged 18 to 29 in good health and CMV-seropositive.

This clone is identified as large from frequency. The chain combines TRBV6-1 with TRBJ1-5, with D hard to call. Trimming removed 5 bases at V and 5 bases at J, with 7 bases between. Germline CDR1 reads MNHNS; CDR2 reads SASEGT. This CDR3 spans 12 amino acids. The CDR3 DNA sequence: TGTGCCAGCAGTCCCCTCGATCAGCCCCAGCATTTT. This translates into CASSPLDQPQHF.

The chain carries TRBV15 and TRBJ2-7, with D possibly TRBD1 on 7 matching bases. CDR1 is LNHNV and CDR2 is YYDKDF in the germline V gene (reference sequence). The ends were cut back, 5 bases at V and 4 bases at J, with 15 bases in the middle. This CDR3 contains 14 residues. The CDR3: CATSLSRGRYEQYF. The CDR3 DNA is TGTGCCACCAGCCTATCCAGGGGGAGGTACGAGCAGTACTTC.

V usage is TRBV28 and J usage is TRBJ2-3; 10 nucleotides match TRBD2. Germline-derived CDR1 and CDR2 are MDHEN and SYDVKM. Trimming removed 5 bases from V and 4 bases from J; junction bases left unmatched: 6. The CDR3 has 15 amino acids. DNA of the CDR3: TGTGCCAGCAGTGGGGGGACTAGCGACCCAGATACGCAGTATTTT. This translates into CASSGGTSDPDTQYF.

The V gene is TRBV7-6, the J gene TRBJ2-7, with D tentatively TRBD2 (7 bases). The germline V and J ends were trimmed by 0 bases and 5 bases, with 8 bases remaining between them. This CDR3 comprises 13 residues. Germline V gene lookup returns CDR1 SGHVS and CDR2 FNYEAQ. The CDR3 protein is CASSLAGGDEQYF. DNA of the CDR3: TGTGCCAGCAGCTTAGCAGGGGGGGACGAGCAGTACTTC.